These 30 T cell receptor beta chains originate from one sample sequenced in a study of T cells in Graves' hyperthyroidism and ophthalmopathy. Amplified regions were TCR beta CDR3 sequences from RNA transcripts. First-round RT-PCR of the TCR CDR3 relied on the HTBI primer set. TCRdb redid the calling of the multiplex PCR reads with MiXCR, one entry per CDR3 protein. This sample yields some 620,000 distinct CDR3 sequences, of which around 15% are seen a single time; over 3.5% belongs to the top ten. Sequences were obtained from blood. These receptors were taken from a woman aged 25 to 39 with Graves' hyperthyroidism.

The chain combines TRBV27 with TRBJ1-1; TRBD1 might be the D (5 bases). V was pared by 1 base and J by 1 base, with 10 bases between. Germline assignment: CDR1 MNHEY and CDR2 SMNVEV (reference sequence). This CDR3 has 15 amino acids. CDR3 amino acids: CASSLLLGPNTEAFF. In DNA, the CDR3 is TGTGCCAGCAGTTTATTGCTGGGGCCGAACACTGAAGCTTTCTTT.

This chain joins TRBV3-1 and TRBJ2-3, with D hard to call. The CDR3 has 15 residues. The ends were cut back, 0 bases at V and 1 base at J, with 8 bases in the middle. In germline, CDR1 is LGHDT, CDR2 YNNKEL (reference sequence). CDR3 nucleotides: TGTGCCAGCAGCCAAGATTTTAAGGGCACAGATACGCAGTATTTT. Encoded protein: CASSQDFKGTDTQYF.

In this sample, this clonotype turned up many times. The chain carries TRBV2 and TRBJ2-3, with TRBD1 identical over 7 bases. The CDR3 has 13 residues. Germline assignment: CDR1 SNHLY and CDR2 FYNNEI. The trim removed 7 bases at V and 1 base at J, leaving 2 bases unmatched. In DNA form, the CDR3 reads TGTGCCAGCATAGGGACAGGCACAGATACGCAGTATTTT. Translation: CASIGTGTDTQYF.

This sequence joins TRBV2 and TRBJ2-7, with TRBD1 matching over 7 bases. The CDR3 extends over 14 amino acids. Germline CDR1 SNHLY, CDR2 FYNNEI. With V trimmed by 1 base and J by 7 bases, 7 bases remained unmatched. CDR3 in amino acids: CASSEETGMGEQYF. As DNA, the CDR3 is TGTGCCAGCAGTGAAGAGACAGGGATGGGGGAGCAGTACTTC.

This rearrangement joins TRBV19 to TRBJ2-1; D might be TRBD2 (6 bases). Trimming pared 7 bases from V and 7 bases from J, leaving 20 bases between. The CDR3 runs to 15 residues. CDR1 is LNHDA and CDR2 is SQIVND in the germline V gene (reference sequence). CDR3: CASTRVGTFRNEQFF. CDR3 DNA: TGTGCCAGTACACGAGTAGGGACTTTTCGAAATGAGCAGTTCTTC.

Concerning this clonotype: One end of the junction does not line up with germline, which may come from a read error. The chain couples TRBV9 to TRBJ1-1, with unresolved D. The CDR3 has 14 residues. CDR1 is SGDLS and CDR2 is YYNGEE in the germline V gene. CDR3 sequence (DNA): TGTGCCAACAGCGCGGTCGATAAGAACACTGAAGCTTTCTTT. It translates to CANSAVDKNTEAFF.

In its sample, this clonotype was seen a few times. The rearrangement joins TRBV7-9 to TRBJ2-1; 9 bases align to TRBD2. Germline V CDR1 and CDR2: SEHNR, FQNEAQ (reference sequence). CDR3 length: 17 residues. The V gene end was trimmed by 1 base and the J gene end by 3 bases; junction bases not matched to a gene: 7. This CDR3 reads CASSLGPLAGSYNEQFF. The CDR3 nucleotides read TGTGCCAGCAGCTTAGGGCCCCTAGCGGGGAGCTACAATGAGCAGTTCTTC.

This clonotype was seen ten or more times. This sequence joins TRBV13 and TRBJ2-1, with 8 bases that match TRBD2. The V segment lost 3 bases and the J segment 9 bases; nucleotides outside the gene matches: 10. CDR3 length: 15 residues. Germline values: CDR1 PRHDT, CDR2 FYEKMQ (reference sequence). In DNA, the CDR3 is TGTGCCAGCAGCTTGAGGTCTAGCGGGCGGAGTGAGCAGTTCTTC. It translates to CASSLRSSGRSEQFF. The complete variable domain, with remaining parts taken from reference TRBV13 and TRBJ2-1, reads AAGVIQSPRHLIKEKRETATLKCYPIPRHDTVYWYQQGPGQDPQFLISFYEKMQSDKGSIPDRFSAQQFSDYHSELNMSSLELGDSALYFCASSLRSSGRSEQFFGPGTRLTVL.

This rearrangement joins TRBV20-1 to TRBJ1-1, with no clear D. V was trimmed by 6 bases and J by 9 bases, leaving 14 bases between them. This CDR3 has 11 residues. Germline values: CDR1 DFQATT, CDR2 SNEGSKA (reference sequence). In nucleotides, the CDR3 is TGCAGTGCACCCGATGGCCCTCAAGCTTTCTTT. Translated, it gives CSAPDGPQAFF.

In its sample, this clonotype was seen many times. This chain connects TRBV28 to TRBJ2-3; 7 bases line up with TRBD1. This CDR3 comprises 16 residues. The V and J ends lost 6 bases and 3 bases, in that order; junction bases with no gene match: 12. Germline V CDR1 and CDR2: MDHEN, SYDVKM. CDR3 amino acids: CASSPTDRVGTDTQYF. CDR3 DNA: TGTGCCAGCAGCCCCACTGACAGGGTCGGGACAGATACGCAGTATTTT.

In this sample, this clonotype turned up many times. The gene calls are TRBV28 and TRBJ1-2, with TRBD1 identical over 8 bases. This CDR3 region has 14 residues. Germline values: CDR1 MDHEN, CDR2 SYDVKM. Trimming at V came to 8 bases and at J to 4 bases, leaving 9 bases not matched to a gene. The CDR3 reads CASGNPDRAYGYTF. CDR3 nucleotide sequence: TGTGCCAGCGGCAACCCGGACAGGGCCTATGGCTACACCTTC.

At least ten counts were recorded for this clonotype. The V call is TRBV6-1, the J call TRBJ2-1, with 7 bases that match TRBD1. V shed 5 bases and J 6 bases; nucleotides not matched to a gene: 13. Per germline, CDR1 MNHNS and CDR2 SASEGT. The CDR3 extends over 16 amino acids. The CDR3 region has the DNA TGTGCCAGCAGTCCCCAGGAGTTGACAGGGCTCAATGAGCAGTTCTTC. It is translated as CASSPQELTGLNEQFF.

Ten or more counts support this clonotype. The chain recombines TRBV12-3 or TRBV12-4 with TRBJ1-1; D call uncertain. Trimming stripped 4 bases from V and 4 bases from J, with 10 bases between. The CDR3 runs 13 residues. In DNA form, the CDR3 reads TGTGCCAGCAGTTACAATGGTGGCACTGAAGCTTTCTTT. This gives the protein CASSYNGGTEAFF.

This clonotype occurred many times. This chain uses TRBV7-3 with TRBJ1-6, with TRBD1 identical over 8 bases. V was pared by 5 bases and J by 14 bases, with 8 bases of the junction left unmatched. The CDR3 is made up of 13 amino acids. Germline loops: CDR1 SGHTA, CDR2 FQGTGA. The CDR3 DNA reads as TGTGCCAGCAGCCGAGGACAGGGAGTCACCCTCCACTTT. It specifies CASSRGQGVTLHF.

The chain is built from TRBV3-1 and TRBJ1-4, with D possibly TRBD1 on 5 matching bases. Germline loops: CDR1 LGHDT, CDR2 YNNKEL (reference sequence). The CDR3 contains 15 residues. V lost 4 bases and J lost 5, with 14 bases in between. Written as DNA, the CDR3 is TGTGCCAGCAGCCCCCCTGGGGGGGGAAATGAAAAACTGTTTTTT. This sequence encodes CASSPPGGGNEKLFF.

The genes are TRBV11-3 and TRBJ2-6; the match to TRBD2 covers 14 bases. Looked up from germline, CDR1 is SGHNT and CDR2 is YENEEA. Trimming took 5 bases from V and 13 from J; bases not matched to a gene: 7. The CDR3 covers 15 residues. CDR3 sequence: CASSLPWTSGRVLTF. The CDR3 nucleotides are TGTGCCAGCAGCCTGCCCTGGACTAGCGGGAGGGTCCTGACTTTC.

This clonotype was counted a few times. This rearrangement joins TRBV6-1 to TRBJ2-1; D ambiguous. The germline V gene has CDR1 MNHNS and CDR2 SASEGT. The CDR3 extends over 14 amino acids. V was shortened by 2 bases and J by 8 bases, with 13 bases between the two germline ends. In DNA, the CDR3 is TGTGCCAGCAGTGAACAGCTATTTAGCTATGAGCAGTTCTTC. It encodes CASSEQLFSYEQFF.

For the CDR3, the DNA is TGTGCCAGCAGCTCGGACAGGGGGCTAGAAAAACTGTTTTTT. Protein: CASSSDRGLEKLFF. V is TRBV7-9 and J is TRBJ1-4, with 11 bases that match TRBD1. J was trimmed by 8 bases and V by 4 bases; bases with no gene match: 3. The CDR3 totals 14 residues. Germline CDR1 SEHNR, CDR2 FQNEAQ (reference sequence).

This clonotype was observed a few times. V is TRBV7-6 and J is TRBJ2-1, with unresolved D. The V end was cut by 0 bases, the J end by 11 bases, with 8 bases between. In germline, CDR1 is SGHVS, CDR2 FNYEAQ. The CDR3 sequence is 12 residues long. The DNA for the CDR3 is TGTGCCAGCAGCTTAGCGGGTGCGCAGCAGTTCTTC. It translates to CASSLAGAQQFF.

The CDR3 loop reads CASSLSPGLVVGGEQFF. Here the CDR3 DNA reads TGTGCCAGCAGCCTCTCCCCGGGACTAGTAGTCGGTGGTGAGCAGTTCTTC. The genes are TRBV7-3 and TRBJ2-1; 8 positions match TRBD2. This CDR3 spans 17 amino acids. Germline values: CDR1 SGHTA, CDR2 FQGTGA. V lost 5 bases and J lost 9; bases outside the gene matches: 18.

The genes are TRBV11-2 and TRBJ2-1; 7 nucleotides align to TRBD2. With V trimmed by 7 bases and J by 1 base, 4 bases remained unmatched. The CDR3 is 14 amino acids. CDR1 is SGHAT, CDR2 FQNNGV, per germline. CDR3 in amino acids: CASTLGGSYNEQFF. CDR3 in DNA: TGTGCCAGCACCTTGGGGGGGTCCTACAATGAGCAGTTCTTC.

This clonotype was detected many times. The gene calls are TRBV16 and TRBJ2-1; D is perhaps TRBD1 (6 bases). V dropped 2 bases and J dropped 7 bases, with 9 bases sitting between them. CDR1 and CDR2 from the germline V gene are KGHSY and FQNENV. The CDR3 sequence is 13 residues long. As DNA, the CDR3 is TGTGCCAGCAGCCAAGCCGACAGGAATGAGCAGTTCTTC. Its translation is CASSQADRNEQFF.

This clonotype was picked up a small number of times. V is TRBV19 and J is TRBJ2-2; 8 bases are shared with TRBD1. Germline V lookup: CDR1 LNHDA, CDR2 SQIVND (reference sequence). The CDR3 covers 14 residues. J gave up 7 bases and V 4 bases, and 5 bases lay outside the gene matches. CDR3 in DNA: TGTGCCAGTAGTAGGACAGGGAGAGTCGGGGAGCTGTTTTTT. This sequence encodes CASSRTGRVGELFF.

There are a few counts of this clonotype. The chain combines TRBV20-1 with TRBJ1-2; D is unclear. V was cut by 0 bases and J by 2 bases, with 16 bases left in between. The length of the CDR3 is 16 residues. The germline V gene encodes CDR1 DFQATT and CDR2 SNEGSKA (reference sequence). For the CDR3, the DNA is TGCAGTGCTAGAGATCAGCGGCGGGGTACCAACTATGGCTACACCTTC. Protein sequence: CSARDQRRGTNYGYTF.

This clonotype has ten or more counts. The chain has TRBV28 and TRBJ2-1; TRBD2 is a possible D gene (5 bases). In germline, CDR1 is MDHEN, CDR2 SYDVKM. V was clipped by 6 bases and J by 12 bases, with 21 bases between them. The length of the CDR3 is 14 residues. The CDR3 loop reads CASRPWALPGGQFF. The CDR3 region has the DNA TGTGCCAGCAGACCCTGGGCCCTTCCCGGAGGGCAGTTCTTC. Looking up the rest from reference TRBV28 and TRBJ2-1 gives the full variable domain: DVKVTQSSRYLVKRTGEKVFLECVQDMDHENMFWYRQDPGLGLRLIYFSYDVKMKEKGDIPEGYSVSREKKERFSLILESASTNQTSMYLCASRPWALPGGQFFGPGTRLTVL.

The V gene is TRBV9, the J gene TRBJ2-1; TRBD2 matches at 12 bases. Per germline, CDR1 SGDLS and CDR2 YYNGEE. The CDR3 is 17 residues long. The junction had 11 bases not matched to a gene; V was cut back by 0 bases and J by 10 bases. CDR3 bases: TGTGCCAGCAGCGTAGGTGGGACTAGCGGGTTAAGAGGGGAGCAGTTCTTC. Encoded protein: CASSVGGTSGLRGEQFF.

This clonotype appeared many times. This rearrangement joins TRBV28 to TRBJ2-5; 7 nucleotides align to TRBD1. The trim removed 7 bases at V and 4 bases at J, leaving 3 bases unmatched. In germline, CDR1 is MDHEN, CDR2 SYDVKM. The CDR3 length is 12 residues. CDR3 protein: CASTAGGETQYF. For the CDR3, the DNA is TGTGCCAGCACTGCAGGGGGAGAGACCCAGTACTTC.

This chain uses TRBV5-1 with TRBJ2-1; TRBD2 matches 10 bases. The V gene's germline CDR1 is SGHRS and CDR2 YFSETQ. CDR3 length: 15 amino acids. The V segment lost 7 bases and the J segment 1 base; nucleotides outside the gene matches: 5. As DNA, the CDR3 is TGCGCCAGCGGCCAAGCGGGAGGGTCCTACAATGAGCAGTTCTTC. Translating gives CASGQAGGSYNEQFF. The variable domain in full, with the rest retrieved from reference TRBV5-1 and TRBJ2-1, is KAGVTQTPRYLIKTRGQQVTLSCSPISGHRSVSWYQQTPGQGLQFLFEYFSETQRNKGNFPGRFSGRQFSNSRSEMNVSTLELGDSALYLCASGQAGGSYNEQFFGPGTRLTVL.

This chain links TRBV7-8 with TRBJ1-1, with a weak D call TRBD1 (6 bases). The V end lost 3 bases, the J end lost 6 bases, and 14 bases lay between the germline ends. The CDR3 is 14 residues long. The germline V gene encodes CDR1 SGHVS and CDR2 FQNEAQ. CDR3 DNA sequence: TGTGCCAGCAGCTTGAGAGGGGGAAACGCTGAAGCTTTCTTT. Its translation: CASSLRGGNAEAFF.

This rearrangement joins TRBV28 to TRBJ1-4; no definite D call. The CDR3 runs 13 residues. With 8 bases removed from V and 5 bases from J, the gap between germline ends came to 12 bases. Germline values: CDR1 MDHEN, CDR2 SYDVKM. For the CDR3, the DNA is TGTGCCAGCCAAGAGGGTGGGAATGAAAAACTGTTTTTT. Translated, it gives CASQEGGNEKLFF.